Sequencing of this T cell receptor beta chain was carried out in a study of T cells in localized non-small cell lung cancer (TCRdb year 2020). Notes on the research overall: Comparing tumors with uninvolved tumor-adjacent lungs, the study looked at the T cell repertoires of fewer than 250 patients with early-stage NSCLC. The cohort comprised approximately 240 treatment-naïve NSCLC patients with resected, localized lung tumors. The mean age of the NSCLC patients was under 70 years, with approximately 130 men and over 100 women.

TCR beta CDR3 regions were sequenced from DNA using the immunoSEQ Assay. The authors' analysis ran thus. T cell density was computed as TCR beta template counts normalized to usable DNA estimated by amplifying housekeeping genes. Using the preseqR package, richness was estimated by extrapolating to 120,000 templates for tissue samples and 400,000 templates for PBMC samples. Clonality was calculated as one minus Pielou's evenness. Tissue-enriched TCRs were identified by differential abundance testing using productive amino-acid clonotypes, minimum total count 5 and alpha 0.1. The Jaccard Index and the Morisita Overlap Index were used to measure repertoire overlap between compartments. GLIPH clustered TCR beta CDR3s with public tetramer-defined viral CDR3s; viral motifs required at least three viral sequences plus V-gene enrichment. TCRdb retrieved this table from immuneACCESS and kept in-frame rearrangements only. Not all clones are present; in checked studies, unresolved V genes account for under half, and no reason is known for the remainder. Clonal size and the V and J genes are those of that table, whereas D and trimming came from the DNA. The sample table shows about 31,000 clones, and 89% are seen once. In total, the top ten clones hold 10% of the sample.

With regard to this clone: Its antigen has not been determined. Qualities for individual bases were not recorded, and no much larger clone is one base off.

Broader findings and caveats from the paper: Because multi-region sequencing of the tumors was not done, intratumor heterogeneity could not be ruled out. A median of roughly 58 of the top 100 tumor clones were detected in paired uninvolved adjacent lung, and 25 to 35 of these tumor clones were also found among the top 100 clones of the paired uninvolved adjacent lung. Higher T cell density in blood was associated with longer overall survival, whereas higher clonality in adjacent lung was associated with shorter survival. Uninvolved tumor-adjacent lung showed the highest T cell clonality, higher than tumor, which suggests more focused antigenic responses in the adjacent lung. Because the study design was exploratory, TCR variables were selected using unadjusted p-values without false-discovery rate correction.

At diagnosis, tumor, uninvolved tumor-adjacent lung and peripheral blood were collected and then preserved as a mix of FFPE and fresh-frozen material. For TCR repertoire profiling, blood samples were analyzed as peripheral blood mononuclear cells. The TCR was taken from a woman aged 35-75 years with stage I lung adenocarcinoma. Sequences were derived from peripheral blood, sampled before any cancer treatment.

The CDR3 region reads CASSSDSYEQYF. The bases read TGTGCCAGCAGCTCGGACTCTTACGAGCAGTACTTC. The chain is assembled from TRBV5-4 and TRBJ2-7; a tentative D call is TRBD2 (5 bases match). V drops 3 bases and J drops 4 bases, leaving 8 bases in between. The CDR3 measures 12 amino acids from cysteine to phenylalanine. Left in the record is the CDR3 DNA by itself, 36 bases read in frame from the first base. CDR1 and CDR2 are read off the germline V gene (reference sequence) as SGHNT and YYREEE.